This T cell receptor (beta chain) was captured in a study of cytomegalovirus exposure and HLA in healthy donors. The PCR contained 60 Vbeta and 13 Jbeta primers. This table comes from immunoSEQ multiplex PCR, and its TCRdb copy is limited to in-frame clones, with some not included. The table shows 150,000 or so clones, with just over 70% occurring only once. The sequence was obtained from a man younger than 35 in good health and CMV-seropositive. The sequencing input was PBMCs.

The CDR3 DNA reads as TGTGCCTCTTTGCGGGGGGAAAAACTGTTTTTT. This sequence encodes CASLRGEKLFF. The chain uses TRBV30 and TRBJ1-4, with a tentative D call TRBD1 (5 bases). With 7 bases removed from V and 8 bases from J, the gap between germline ends came to 11 bases. The CDR3 has 11 residues. The germline V gene encodes CDR1 GTSNPN and CDR2 SVGIG (reference sequence). Full variable domain (missing parts from reference TRBV30 and TRBJ1-4): SQTIHQWPATLVQPVGSPLSLECTVEGTSNPNLYWYRQAAGRGLQLLFYSVGIGQISSEVPQNLSASRPQDRQFILSSKKLLLSDSGFYLCASLRGEKLFFGSGTQLSVL.